Below are 6 T cell receptor beta chains sequenced from a single sample in a study of radiation and T cells in renal cell carcinoma. The data were produced by immunoSEQ multiplex PCR, yet TCRdb's version contains in-frame clones alone and is incomplete. Here the sample spans about 170,000 clones, less than 90% being singletons. The time point is: blood 4 weeks post-SBRT, at nephrectomy. Treatment noted: 15 Gy SBRT to primary tumor, nephrectomy 4 weeks later. The input for sequencing was blood, taken from a patient whose treatment included radiotherapy and nephrectomy. These receptor sequences come from a woman in her forties or fifties with renal cell carcinoma.

The rearrangement joins TRBV19 to TRBJ2-7; D perhaps matches TRBD2 (5 bases). The CDR3 runs 14 residues. Between the trimmed V and J ends, which lost 3 bases and 6 bases, there was a span of 15 bases. The germline V gene has CDR1 LNHDA and CDR2 SQIVND (reference sequence). Here the CDR3 DNA reads TGTGCCAGTAGTATTGAAGGGCCGGGGTTCGAGCAGTACTTC. Translating gives CASSIEGPGFEQYF. Using reference TRBV19 and TRBJ2-7 for the parts outside the CDR3, the full variable domain is DGGITQSPKYLFRKEGQNVTLSCEQNLNHDAMYWYRQDPGQGLRLIYYSQIVNDFQKGDIAEGYSVSREKKESFPLTVTSAQKNPTAFYLCASSIEGPGFEQYFGPGTRLTVT.

This clone has just one count. CDR3 in amino acids: CASSEPGAPNEKLFF. The CDR3 nucleotides read TGTGCCAGCAGTGAACCGGGGGCCCCTAATGAAAAACTGTTTTTT. The chain recombines TRBV6-1 with TRBJ1-4; D might be TRBD1 (6 bases). The CDR3 contains 15 residues. V was trimmed by 2 bases and J by 3 bases, leaving 10 bases between them. CDR1 is MNHNS and CDR2 is SASEGT in the germline V gene.

V gene TRBV4-1 combines with J gene TRBJ2-7; TRBD1 is a possible D gene (5 bases). This CDR3 has 15 amino acids. CDR1 is MGHRA, CDR2 YSYEKL, per germline. Trimming stripped 0 bases from V and 5 bases from J, with 14 bases between. The CDR3 loop reads CASSQDGARVDEQYF. CDR3 DNA sequence: TGCGCCAGCAGCCAAGATGGGGCCCGGGTTGACGAGCAGTACTTC.

The sample holds one count of this clone. This chain uses TRBV6-6 with TRBJ2-7; 8 bases are a match to TRBD1. Germline assignment: CDR1 MNHNY and CDR2 SVGAGI (reference sequence). The CDR3 length is 13 residues. The J segment lost 3 bases and the V segment lost 4 bases, leaving 2 bases of the junction unmatched. The CDR3 loop is CASSLGQDYEQYF. In nucleotides, the CDR3 is TGTGCCAGCAGTTTGGGACAGGACTACGAGCAGTACTTC.

V gene TRBV6-1 combines with J gene TRBJ1-2; a possible D gene is TRBD1 (5 bases). The V gene lost 6 bases and the J gene lost 4 bases, with 18 bases spanning the gap. CDR3 size: 15 residues. The germline V gene has CDR1 MNHNS and CDR2 SASEGT. DNA of the CDR3: TGTGCCAGCAGATCGGACGTACCCGGGGGCTATGGCTACACCTTC. This translates into CASRSDVPGGYGYTF.

This clone was counted a single time. The chain couples TRBV11-2 to TRBJ2-3; 10 bases agree with TRBD2. V was clipped by 4 bases and J by 2 bases; unmatched bases: 6. The CDR3 consists of 16 residues. Looked up from germline, CDR1 is SGHAT and CDR2 is FQNNGV. CDR3: CASSYLSGGNTDTQYF. The CDR3 nucleotides are TGTGCCAGCAGCTATCTTAGCGGGGGGAACACAGATACGCAGTATTTT.